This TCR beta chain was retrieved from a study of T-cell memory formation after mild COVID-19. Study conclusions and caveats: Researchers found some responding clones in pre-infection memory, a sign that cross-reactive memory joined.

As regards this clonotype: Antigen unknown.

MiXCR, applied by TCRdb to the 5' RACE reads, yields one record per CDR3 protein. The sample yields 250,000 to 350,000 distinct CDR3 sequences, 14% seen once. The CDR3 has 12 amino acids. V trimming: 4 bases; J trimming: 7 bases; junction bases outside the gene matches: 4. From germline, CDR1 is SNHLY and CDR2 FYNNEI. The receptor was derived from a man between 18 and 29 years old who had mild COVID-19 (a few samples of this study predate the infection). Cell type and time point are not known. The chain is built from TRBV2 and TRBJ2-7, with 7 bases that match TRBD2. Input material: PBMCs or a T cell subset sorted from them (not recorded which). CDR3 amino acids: CASSATAGEQYF. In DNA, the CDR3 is TGTGCCAGCAGTGCGACAGCGGGGGAGCAGTACTTC.